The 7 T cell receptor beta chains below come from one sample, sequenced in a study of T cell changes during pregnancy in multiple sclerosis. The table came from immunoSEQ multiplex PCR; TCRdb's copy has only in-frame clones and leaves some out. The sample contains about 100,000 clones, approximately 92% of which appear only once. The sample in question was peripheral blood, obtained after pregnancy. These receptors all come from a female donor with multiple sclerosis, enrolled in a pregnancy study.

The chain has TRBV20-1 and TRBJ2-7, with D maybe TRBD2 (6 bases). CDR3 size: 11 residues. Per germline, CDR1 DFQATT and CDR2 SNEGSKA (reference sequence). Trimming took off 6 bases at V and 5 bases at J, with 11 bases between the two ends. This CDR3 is CSAGGGNEQYF. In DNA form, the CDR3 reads TGCAGTGCGGGGGGAGGAAACGAGCAGTACTTC.

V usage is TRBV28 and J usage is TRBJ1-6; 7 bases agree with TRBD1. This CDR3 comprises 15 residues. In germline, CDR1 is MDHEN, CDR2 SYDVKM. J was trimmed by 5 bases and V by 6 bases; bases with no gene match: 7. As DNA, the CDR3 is TGTGCCAGCAGGGGAACAGGGGCTAATAATTCACCCCTCCACTTT. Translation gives CASRGTGANNSPLHF.

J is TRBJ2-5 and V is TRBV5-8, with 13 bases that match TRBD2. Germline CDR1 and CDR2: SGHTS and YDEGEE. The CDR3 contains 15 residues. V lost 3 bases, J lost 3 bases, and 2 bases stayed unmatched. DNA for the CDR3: TGTGCCAGCAGCTCCGGGACTAGCGGGGAAGAGACCCAGTACTTC. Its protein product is CASSSGTSGEETQYF.

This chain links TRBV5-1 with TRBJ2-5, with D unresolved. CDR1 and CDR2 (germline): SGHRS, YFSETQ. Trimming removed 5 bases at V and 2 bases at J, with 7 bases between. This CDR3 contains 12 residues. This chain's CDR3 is CASRHKQETQYF. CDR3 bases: TGCGCCAGCAGGCACAAACAAGAGACCCAGTACTTC.

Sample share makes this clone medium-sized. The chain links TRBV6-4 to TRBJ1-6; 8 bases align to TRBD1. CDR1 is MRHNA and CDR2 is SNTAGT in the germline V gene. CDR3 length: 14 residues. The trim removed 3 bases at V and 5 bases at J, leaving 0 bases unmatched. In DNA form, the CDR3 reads TGTGCCAGCAGTGAGGACAGGGATAATTCACCCCTCCACTTT. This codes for CASSEDRDNSPLHF.

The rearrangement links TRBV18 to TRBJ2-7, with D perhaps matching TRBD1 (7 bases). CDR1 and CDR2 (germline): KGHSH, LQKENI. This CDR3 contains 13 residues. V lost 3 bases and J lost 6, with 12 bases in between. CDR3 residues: CASSPPGGGEQYF. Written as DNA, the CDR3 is TGTGCCAGCTCACCGCCAGGGGGAGGCGAGCAGTACTTC.

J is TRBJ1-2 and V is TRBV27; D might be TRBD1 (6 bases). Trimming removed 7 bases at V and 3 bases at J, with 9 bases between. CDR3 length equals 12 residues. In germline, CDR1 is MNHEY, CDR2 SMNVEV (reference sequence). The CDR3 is CASKGGDYGYTF. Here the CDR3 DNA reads TGTGCCAGCAAAGGGGGGGACTATGGCTACACCTTC.